The rows below give T cell receptor beta chains drawn from one sample of a study of blood T cell repertoires in COVID-19. Sequenced by immunoSEQ multiplex PCR; TCRdb stores in-frame clones only, minus some. The sample shows 300,000 to 400,000 clones, approximately 82% of them seen only once. What was sequenced was peripheral blood. These receptors originate from a man younger than 45 with active or convalescent COVID-19. Both conserved end residues are trimmed from each CDR3. Each record gives: D gene, CDR3 length, V gene, J gene, CDR3 protein. D genes are given only for firm matches.

D gene: .; CDR3 length: 13; V gene: TRBV7-9; J gene: TRBJ2-5; CDR3 protein: ASSTGGDSGETQY
D gene: .; CDR3 length: 12; V gene: TRBV5-8; J gene: TRBJ1-6; CDR3 protein: ASSFEGLNSPLH
D gene: .; CDR3 length: 12; V gene: TRBV28; J gene: TRBJ2-7; CDR3 protein: ASRPGTPFYEQY
D gene: TRBD2; CDR3 length: 12; V gene: TRBV7-3; J gene: TRBJ2-3; CDR3 protein: ASSLRGRGDTQY
D gene: .; CDR3 length: 13; V gene: TRBV7-3; J gene: TRBJ2-7; CDR3 protein: ASSLMHGVSYEQY
D gene: TRBD1; CDR3 length: 12; V gene: TRBV2; J gene: TRBJ1-2; CDR3 protein: ASSRGQGRGGYT
D gene: .; CDR3 length: 11; V gene: TRBV7-3; J gene: TRBJ2-7; CDR3 protein: ASSLDREDEQY
D gene: TRBD2; CDR3 length: 13; V gene: TRBV7-3; J gene: TRBJ2-7; CDR3 protein: ASSFSGGPIYEQY
D gene: .; CDR3 length: 12; V gene: TRBV19; J gene: TRBJ1-1; CDR3 protein: ASSITLRNTEAF
D gene: .; CDR3 length: 11; V gene: TRBV25-1; J gene: TRBJ1-2; CDR3 protein: ASQTGANYGYT
D gene: TRBD2; CDR3 length: 12; V gene: TRBV4-3; J gene: TRBJ2-1; CDR3 protein: ASSPSGGYNEQF
D gene: TRBD2; CDR3 length: 12; V gene: TRBV19; J gene: TRBJ2-1; CDR3 protein: ASKASGSYNEQF
D gene: .; CDR3 length: 12; V gene: TRBV7-3; J gene: TRBJ2-3; CDR3 protein: ASSFQGSSDTQY
D gene: .; CDR3 length: 12; V gene: TRBV7-2; J gene: TRBJ1-2; CDR3 protein: ASSLGQSNYGYT
D gene: .; CDR3 length: 14; V gene: TRBV27; J gene: TRBJ1-4; CDR3 protein: ASSFSGGRANEKLF
D gene: TRBD1; CDR3 length: 16; V gene: TRBV18; J gene: TRBJ1-4; CDR3 protein: ASSPGIPGQGYNEKLF
D gene: .; CDR3 length: 12; V gene: TRBV28; J gene: TRBJ1-2; CDR3 protein: ASSFMDSNYGYT
D gene: TRBD1; CDR3 length: 10; V gene: TRBV19; J gene: TRBJ2-7; CDR3 protein: ASSTQGDEQY